These 22 T cell receptor beta chains were all obtained from the same sample, sequenced in a study of T cell repertoires in cytomegalovirus infection. TCRdb analysed the reads with MiXCR anew, one entry per CDR3 protein. This table has 750,000 to 950,000 distinct CDR3 sequences, just under 30% appearing once. Their target antigens are unknown. This sample comprised cultured CD8+ T cells from PBMCs, obtained from culture after CMV antigen stimulation. These receptors originate from a human donor in good health (CMV status not recorded). Some clones in this sample may be carry-over from other donors' samples.

The V call is TRBV6-2 or TRBV6-3, the J call TRBJ1-5; D is undetermined. The CDR3 extends over 16 amino acids. Trimming took 7 bases from V and 0 from J, leaving 16 bases between them. Germline values: CDR1 MNHEY, CDR2 SVGEGT. CDR3 region: CASNHLRAASNQPQHF. The CDR3 bases are TGTGCCAGCAACCATTTGAGGGCAGCTAGCAATCAGCCCCAGCATTTT.

This clonotype was detected only a few times. V gene TRBV4-3 combines with J gene TRBJ1-1; possibly TRBD1 for D (5 bases). The V end was cut by 6 bases, the J end by 5 bases, with 19 bases between. Germline-derived CDR1 and CDR2 are LGHNA and YSLEER. The CDR3 is 15 amino acids. The DNA for the CDR3 is TGCGCCAGCAGGACATCGGTTGGGGGGATGACTGAAGCTTTCTTT. Translation gives CASRTSVGGMTEAFF.

This clonotype has just a few counts. The chain is built from TRBV6-2 or TRBV6-3 and TRBJ2-7; 7 bases are shared with TRBD1. The CDR3 consists of 13 residues. V trimming: 4 bases; J trimming: 4 bases; junction bases outside the gene matches: 4. Germline CDR1 reads MNHEY; CDR2 reads SVGEGT. The CDR3 region has the DNA TGTGCCAGCAGTTTAGACAGGGATTACGAGCAGTACGTC. Amino acids: CASSLDRDYEQYV.

Worth noting for this clonotype: The junction departs from the called germline gene at one end, perhaps through a read error. The chain has TRBV7-3 and TRBJ1-2; D not resolved. Germline CDR1 SGHTA, CDR2 FQGTGA. The CDR3 spans 14 residues. The CDR3, as DNA: TGTGCCAGCAGCCCGCCGAGCCACGTCTATGTCTACACCTTC. It yields the protein CASSPPSHVYVYTF.

This clonotype was detected only a few times. The chain joins TRBV5-3 to TRBJ2-7, with 9 bases that match TRBD1. TRBV5-3 counts as an open reading frame of uncertain function. After removal of 8 bases from V and 5 bases from J, the junction contained 8 bases not matched to a gene. This CDR3 is built from 13 residues. CDR3 amino acids: CASSADRGHEQYF. The CDR3 nucleotides read TGTGCCAGCAGCGCGGACAGGGGCCACGAGCAGTACTTC.

In this sample, this clonotype turned up many times. J is TRBJ1-3 and V is TRBV2, with TRBD1 identical over 9 bases. From germline, CDR1 is SNHLY and CDR2 FYNNEI. V shed 1 base, J shed 2 bases, and the junction held 12 bases outside the gene matches. The CDR3 is made up of 19 amino acids. CDR3 coding DNA: TGTGCCAGCAGTGAAGAAGGGACAGGGTTTACAGTAGCTGGAAACACCATATATTTT. This translates into CASSEEGTGFTVAGNTIYF.

This clonotype was seen many times. The gene calls are TRBV7-8 and TRBJ1-1; 9 nucleotides agree with TRBD1. The CDR3 extends over 18 amino acids. CDR1 SGHVS and CDR2 FQNEAQ come from the germline V gene. V was clipped by 2 bases and J by 1 base; unmatched bases: 11. CDR3: CASSLYSLGQGENTEAFF. In nucleotides, the CDR3 is TGTGCCAGCAGCTTATATTCGCTGGGACAGGGTGAGAACACTGAAGCTTTCTTT. Looking up the rest from reference TRBV7-8 and TRBJ1-1 gives the full variable domain: GAGVSQSPRYKVAKRGQDVALRCDPISGHVSLFWYQQALGQGPEFLTYFQNEAQLDKSGLPSDRFFAERPEGSVSTLKIQRTQQEDSAVYLCASSLYSLGQGENTEAFFGQGTRLTVV.

This clonotype was counted only a few times. The gene calls are TRBV28 and TRBJ2-5; 8 positions agree with TRBD1. This CDR3 has 14 amino acids. Trimming cost V 6 bases and J 3 bases; bases outside gene matches: 6. Germline V gene data show CDR1 as MDHEN and CDR2 as SYDVKM. The CDR3 nucleotides are TGTGCCAGCAGCCCAAACAGGGGGAAAGAGACCCAGTACTTC. Translation gives CASSPNRGKETQYF.

With respect to this clonotype: It may be a read error: a sequence one base away is much more abundant. In this CDR3 the conserved last residue, phenylalanine or tryptophan, is missing, so a read error is likely. CDR3 loop: CASSLGLAGNHETQYS. CDR3 DNA: TGTGCCAGCAGCTTAGGGCTAGCGGGGAATCATGAGACCCAGTACTCC. The gene calls are TRBV7-2 and TRBJ2-5; 9 nucleotides align to TRBD2. Germline V lookup: CDR1 SGHTA, CDR2 FQGNSA. The V gene end was trimmed by 1 base and the J gene end by 5 bases; junction bases not matched to a gene: 8. The CDR3 runs to 16 residues.

This clonotype occurred a few times. This chain links TRBV7-8 with TRBJ2-2; TRBD1 matches at 8 bases. Germline V CDR1 and CDR2: SGHVS, FQNEAQ. V was pared by 5 bases and J by 7 bases, with 9 bases of the junction left unmatched. CDR3 length: 15 residues. The CDR3 here is CASSTQGASYGELFF. CDR3 DNA sequence: TGTGCCAGCAGCACCCAGGGGGCCTCTTACGGGGAGCTGTTTTTT.

This clonotype was detected only a few times. The V gene is TRBV5-1, the J gene TRBJ2-7; D perhaps matches TRBD1 (6 bases). The CDR3 covers 14 residues. Trimming shortened V by 2 bases and J by 3 bases, and 12 bases separated the two germline ends. Germline V gene lookup returns CDR1 SGHRS and CDR2 YFSETQ. The CDR3, as DNA: TGCGCCAGCAGCTTACCGGGACACAACTACGAGCAGTACTTC. This translates into CASSLPGHNYEQYF.

A few counts support this clonotype. This rearrangement joins TRBV2 to TRBJ1-2; weak D call: TRBD1 (5 bases). The length of the CDR3 is 13 residues. Trimming shortened V by 3 bases and J by 4 bases, and 9 bases separated the two germline ends. CDR1 and CDR2 (germline): SNHLY, FYNNEI. The CDR3: CASSDQQVYGYTF. For the CDR3, the DNA is TGTGCCAGCAGTGACCAACAGGTCTATGGCTACACCTTC.

This sequence joins TRBV6-5 and TRBJ2-7, with a possible D match to TRBD1 (5 bases). The length of the CDR3 is 16 residues. Trimming cost V 0 bases and J 2 bases, with 14 bases left between them. The V gene's germline CDR1 is MNHEY and CDR2 SVGAGI. The CDR3 nucleotides read TGTGCCAGCAGTTACTCGGGCAGGGTGTTTACCTACGAGCAGTACTTC. Encoded protein: CASSYSGRVFTYEQYF.

This sequence joins TRBV12-5 and TRBJ2-6; perhaps TRBD2 as D (6 bases). Trimming removed 3 bases at V and 0 bases at J, with 18 bases between. Per the germline V gene, CDR1 is LGHNT and CDR2 is FRNRAP. The CDR3 is made up of 19 amino acids. The CDR3 bases are TGTGCTAGTGGTTTCACACACGGGAGACAGCCCTCTGGGGCCAACGTCCTGACTTTC. Amino acid sequence: CASGFTHGRQPSGANVLTF.

The gene calls are TRBV6-2 or TRBV6-3 and TRBJ1-5; D is possibly TRBD1 (5 bases). Germline V lookup: CDR1 MNHEY, CDR2 SVGEGT. Trimming pared 4 bases from V and 6 bases from J, leaving 25 bases between. The CDR3 length is 18 residues. The CDR3, as DNA: TGTGCCAGCAGTTCCATTGGTACAAGGGGAATGTCGGGTCAGCCCCAGCATTTT. Translated, it gives CASSSIGTRGMSGQPQHF.

This clonotype was seen repeatedly, ten times or more. The rearrangement links TRBV7-9 to TRBJ2-5, with D possibly TRBD2 on 5 matching bases. The CDR3 runs to 18 residues. Germline CDR1 and CDR2: SEHNR and FQNEAQ (reference sequence). The germline V and J ends were trimmed by 0 bases and 5 bases, with 22 bases remaining between them. In nucleotides, the CDR3 is TGTGCCAGCAGCTTAGCGTATCATCGTAGCGTTTACGGGGAGACCCAGTACTTC. Protein sequence: CASSLAYHRSVYGETQYF.

J is TRBJ2-3 and V is TRBV11-2; 7 nucleotides match TRBD1. Germline assignment: CDR1 SGHAT and CDR2 FQNNGV. Trimming cost V 0 bases and J 6 bases; bases outside gene matches: 6. CDR3 size: 15 residues. The CDR3 DNA reads as TGTGCCAGCAGCTTAGAGGGGGACAGCCCCGATACGCAGTATTTT. Translated, it gives CASSLEGDSPDTQYF.

The chain uses TRBV11-1 and TRBJ1-1; 7 bases fit TRBD1. Trimming took 4 bases from V and 0 from J; bases not matched to a gene: 5. The CDR3 spans 15 residues. Germline V gives CDR1 SGHAT, CDR2 FQDESV (reference sequence). CDR3: CASSYHRGLNTEAFF. CDR3 nucleotides: TGTGCCAGCAGCTACCACAGGGGATTGAACACTGAAGCTTTCTTT.

This chain links TRBV28 with TRBJ1-2; 7 nucleotides match TRBD1. This CDR3 is built from 15 residues. The germline V gene has CDR1 MDHEN and CDR2 SYDVKM. The J segment lost 5 bases and the V segment lost 3 bases, leaving 9 bases of the junction unmatched. The CDR3 DNA is TGTGCCAGCAGTTTTCAGGGGCGCAGGGGGTATGGCTACACCTTC. Amino acids: CASSFQGRRGYGYTF.

CDR3 sequence reads: CASRQTPKTEAFF. The CDR3 DNA is TGTGCCAGCAGGCAGACTCCCAAAACTGAAGCTTTCTTT. The chain couples TRBV27 to TRBJ1-1; D is unresolved. V lost 6 bases, J lost 5 bases, and 13 bases lay in between. CDR3 size: 13 residues. The V gene's germline CDR1 is MNHEY and CDR2 SMNVEV (reference sequence).

J is TRBJ2-6 and V is TRBV5-4; 9 positions match TRBD1. This CDR3 has 16 residues. V was pared by 4 bases and J by 3 bases, with 5 bases of the junction left unmatched. The germline gives CDR1 SGHNT, CDR2 YYREEE (reference sequence). The CDR3 nucleotides read TGTGCCAGCAGCCGGGACAGGGTCGGTGGGGCCAACGTCCTGACTTTC. Translated, it gives CASSRDRVGGANVLTF.

This clonotype was found a few times. J is TRBJ1-2 and V is TRBV6-5; D might be TRBD1 (5 bases). The CDR3 has 15 residues. In germline, CDR1 is MNHEY, CDR2 SVGAGI. The V end lost 0 bases, the J end lost 4 bases, and 12 bases lay between the germline ends. The CDR3 DNA reads TGTGCCAGCAGTTACTCGGGGGAGGGAAGCTATGGCTACACCTTC. This translates into CASSYSGEGSYGYTF.